This T cell receptor beta chain appears in the sequencing data of a study of T cell repertoires in cytomegalovirus infection. MiXCR was run by TCRdb on the reads, yielding one entry per CDR3 protein. The sample lists hundreds of thousands of distinct CDR3 sequences; approximately 24% were seen once. After removal of 5 bases from V and 5 bases from J, the junction contained 8 bases not matched to a gene. The CDR3 consists of 14 residues. CDR1 is SEHNR, CDR2 FQNEAQ, per germline (reference sequence). This clonotype was seen repeatedly, ten times or more. The gene calls are TRBV7-9 and TRBJ2-5; 7 bases agree with TRBD2. The sequenced sample consisted of CD8+ T cells from PBMCs. The origin of this receptor is a human donor in good health (CMV status not recorded). Some clones in this sample may be carry-over from other donors' samples. This CDR3 is CASSRDYGVETQYF. Here the CDR3 DNA reads TGTGCCAGCAGCCGGGACTACGGAGTCGAGACCCAGTACTTC. The entire variable domain, with the rest obtained from reference TRBV7-9 and TRBJ2-5, is as follows: DTGVSQNPRHKITKRGQNVTFRCDPISEHNRLYWYRQTLGQGPEFLTYFQNEAQLEKSRLLSDRFSAERPKGSFSTLEIQRTEQGDSAMYLCASSRDYGVETQYFGPGTRLLVL.